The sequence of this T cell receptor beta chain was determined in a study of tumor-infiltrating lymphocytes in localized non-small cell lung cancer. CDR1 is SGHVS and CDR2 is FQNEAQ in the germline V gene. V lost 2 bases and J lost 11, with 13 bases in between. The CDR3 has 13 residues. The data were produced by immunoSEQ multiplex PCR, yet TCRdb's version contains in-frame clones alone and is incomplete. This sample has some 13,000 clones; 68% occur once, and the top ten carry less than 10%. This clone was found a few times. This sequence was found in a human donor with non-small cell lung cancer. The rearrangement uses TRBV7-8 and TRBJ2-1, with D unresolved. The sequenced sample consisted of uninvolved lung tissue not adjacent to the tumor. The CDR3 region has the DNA TGTGCCAGCAGCTTAAACCCCACACCGAAGCAGTTCTTC. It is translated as CASSLNPTPKQFF.